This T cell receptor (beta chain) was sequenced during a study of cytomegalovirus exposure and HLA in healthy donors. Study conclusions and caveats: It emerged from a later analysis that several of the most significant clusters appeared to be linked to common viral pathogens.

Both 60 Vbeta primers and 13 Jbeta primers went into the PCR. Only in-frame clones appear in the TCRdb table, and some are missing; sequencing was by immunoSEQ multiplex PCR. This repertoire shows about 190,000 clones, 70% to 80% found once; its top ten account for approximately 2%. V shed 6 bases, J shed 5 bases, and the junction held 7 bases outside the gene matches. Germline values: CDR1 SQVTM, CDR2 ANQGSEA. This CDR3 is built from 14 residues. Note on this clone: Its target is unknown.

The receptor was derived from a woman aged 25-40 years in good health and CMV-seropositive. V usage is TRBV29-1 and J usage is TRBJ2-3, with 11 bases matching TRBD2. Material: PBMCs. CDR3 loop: CSVNTGLAGDTQYF. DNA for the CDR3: TGCAGCGTCAATACTGGACTAGCGGGAGATACGCAGTATTTT.